This T cell receptor (beta chain) was obtained from a study of somatic mutations in cytotoxic T cells in rheumatoid arthritis. Study as a whole: Patients gave 30 ml EDTA peripheral blood immediately after diagnosis, prior to starting treatment. Study-level results: Age-dependent increases in CD8+ clonality occurred in rheumatoid arthritis patients but not in healthy controls.

Comment on this clone: Its antigen is as yet unknown.

Authors' processing steps: Rarely, patient CD8+ clones larger than 1% corresponded to published virus-specific TCRB sequences. Method: immunoSEQ multiplex PCR; TCRdb's copy keeps in-frame clones and lacks some. That table furnishes V, J and clone size, whereas the DNA furnished D and trimming. The sample has about 29,000 clones; around 87% are singletons. V was clipped by 0 bases and J by 6 bases; unmatched bases: 1. CDR1 GTSNPN and CDR2 SVGIG come from the germline V gene (reference sequence). CDR3 length equals 13 residues. Separation of CD4+ and CD8+ cells was performed by positive magnetic bead selection, and purity was verified by flow cytometry.

The receptor's source is an adult with rheumatoid arthritis. Sequenced input: CD8+ T cells sorted from blood. The chain joins TRBV30 to TRBJ2-1, with 8 bases aligning to TRBD1. For the CDR3, the DNA is TGTGCCTGGAGTGTAGGACAGGGCAATGAGCAGTTCTTC. It translates to CAWSVGQGNEQFF.